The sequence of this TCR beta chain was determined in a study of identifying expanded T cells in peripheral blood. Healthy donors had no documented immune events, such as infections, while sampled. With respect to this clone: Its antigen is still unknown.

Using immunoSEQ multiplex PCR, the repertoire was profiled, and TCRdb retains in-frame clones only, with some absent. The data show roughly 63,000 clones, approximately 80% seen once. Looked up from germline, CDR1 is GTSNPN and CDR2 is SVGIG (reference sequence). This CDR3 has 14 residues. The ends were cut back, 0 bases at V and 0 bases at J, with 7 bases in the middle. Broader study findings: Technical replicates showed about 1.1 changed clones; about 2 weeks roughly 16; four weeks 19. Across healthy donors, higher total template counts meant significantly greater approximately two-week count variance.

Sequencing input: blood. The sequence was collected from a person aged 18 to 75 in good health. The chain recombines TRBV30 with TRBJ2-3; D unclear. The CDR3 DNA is TGTGCCTGGAGTGTAGGTGCAAGCACAGATACGCAGTATTTT. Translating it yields CAWSVGASTDTQYF.